These 12 T cell receptor beta chains share one sample of origin, sequenced in a study of technical replicates of blood from four donors. Clones were read by immunoSEQ multiplex PCR, and TCRdb kept only the in-frame ones, dropping some. The table lists over 50,000 clones, just over 90% of them singletons. Sequences were obtained from PBMCs. The receptors were gathered from a human donor in good health. Some clones in this sample may be carry-over from other donors' samples.

The chain is built from TRBV11-3 and TRBJ2-1, with no clear D. This CDR3 has 14 residues. V gave up 4 bases and J gave up 7 bases, with 14 bases separating them. Per germline, CDR1 SGHNT and CDR2 YENEEA. The CDR3 DNA follows: TGTGCCAGCAGCTCCCTCTCGGCGGCGAATGAGCAGTTCTTC. Translation: CASSSLSAANEQFF.

The genes are TRBV2 and TRBJ2-7; TRBD1 aligns across 11 bases. The V and J ends lost 5 bases and 2 bases, in that order; junction bases with no gene match: 5. Germline loops: CDR1 SNHLY, CDR2 FYNNEI. The CDR3 has 15 residues. CDR3 in DNA: TGTGCCAGCAGTCCCGGGACAGGGGGAACCTACGAGCAGTACTTC. This codes for CASSPGTGGTYEQYF.

This clone was picked up a small number of times. V and J are TRBV13 and TRBJ2-1; D perhaps matches TRBD2 (7 bases). CDR3 length equals 18 residues. Germline-derived CDR1 and CDR2 are PRHDT and FYEKMQ (reference sequence). Trimming removed 1 base at V and 1 base at J, with 17 bases between. CDR3 in DNA: TGTGCCAGCAGCTTAGAGGGGGGGTCGGAGGGGTCCTACAATGAGCAGTTCTTC. It codes for CASSLEGGSEGSYNEQFF.

This chain links TRBV7-3 with TRBJ2-1; a weak D match, TRBD2 (5 bases). The germline CDR1 and CDR2 sequences are SGHTA and FQGTGA. V dropped 2 bases and J dropped 2 bases, with 13 bases sitting between them. This CDR3 has 16 amino acids. CDR3 nucleotide sequence: TGTGCCAGCAGCTTATCGGGTGGGAGCACCTACAATGAGCAGTTCTTC. Translating gives CASSLSGGSTYNEQFF.

This chain links TRBV7-9 with TRBJ1-1; D unresolved. The CDR3 is made up of 11 amino acids. The V end was cut by 1 base, the J end by 7 bases, with 4 bases between. Germline lookup yields CDR1 SEHNR and CDR2 FQNEAQ (reference sequence). The DNA for the CDR3 is TGTGCCAGCAGCTTAGAACTTGAAGCTTTCTTT. It yields the protein CASSLELEAFF.

A few counts support this clone. V is TRBV7-9 and J is TRBJ1-6; D is perhaps TRBD1 (5 bases). There are 16 residues in the CDR3. Per germline, CDR1 SEHNR and CDR2 FQNEAQ (reference sequence). V shed 0 bases and J shed 10 bases, with 16 bases lying between them. This CDR3 reads CASSLAVGRARSPLHF. For the CDR3, the DNA is TGTGCCAGCAGCTTAGCGGTGGGCAGGGCTCGGTCACCCCTCCACTTT.

V is TRBV5-1 and J is TRBJ1-4, with TRBD1 identical over 7 bases. The J segment lost 5 bases and the V segment lost 5 bases, leaving 6 bases of the junction unmatched. The V gene's germline CDR1 is SGHRS and CDR2 YFSETQ. CDR3 size: 14 residues. The CDR3 protein is CASSPGTANEKLFF. For the CDR3, the DNA is TGCGCCAGCAGTCCAGGGACAGCGAATGAAAAACTGTTTTTT.

This chain uses TRBV29-1 with TRBJ2-1, with a possible D match to TRBD2 (6 bases). The V gene's germline CDR1 is SQVTM and CDR2 ANQGSEA. Trimming stripped 6 bases from V and 7 bases from J, with 10 bases between. This CDR3 is 11 amino acids long. CDR3 sequence reads: CSVGGVNEQFF. The DNA for the CDR3 is TGCAGCGTGGGGGGTGTGAATGAGCAGTTCTTC.

The chain recombines TRBV15 with TRBJ2-2; a weak D match, TRBD1 (5 bases). The length of the CDR3 is 13 residues. Trimming took 0 bases from V and 12 from J, leaving 11 bases between them. Germline lookup yields CDR1 LNHNV and CDR2 YYDKDF (reference sequence). The CDR3 coding sequence is TGTGCCACCAGCAGAGATGGGGCCTACCAGCTGTTTTTT. This codes for CATSRDGAYQLFF.

The V gene is TRBV5-1, the J gene TRBJ2-2; 12 bases agree with TRBD1. Germline V gene sequence: CDR1 SGHRS, CDR2 YFSETQ. J lost 7 bases, V lost 4 bases, and 5 bases had no gene match. The CDR3 covers 15 residues. Here the CDR3 reads CASSGGTGGGGELFF. DNA for the CDR3: TGCGCCAGCAGCGGCGGGACAGGGGGCGGCGGGGAGCTGTTTTTT.

CDR3 DNA: TGCGCCAGCAGCGTATCCGGGACAGGGGGCTATGGCTACACCTTC. Protein: CASSVSGTGGYGYTF. The V call is TRBV5-1, the J call TRBJ1-2; 11 bases align to TRBD1. CDR1 and CDR2 (germline): SGHRS, YFSETQ. The trim removed 4 bases at V and 4 bases at J, leaving 6 bases unmatched. This CDR3 has 15 residues.

This chain connects TRBV5-6 to TRBJ2-3; weak D call: TRBD2 (5 bases). CDR1 SGHDT and CDR2 YYEEEE come from the germline V gene. V lost 1 base, J lost 2 bases, and 11 bases lay in between. The CDR3 has 15 residues. The CDR3: CASSLPAGSTDTQYF. The CDR3 DNA is TGTGCCAGCAGCTTGCCGGCGGGCTCCACAGATACGCAGTATTTT.